This is a list of T cell receptor beta chains from one sample in a study of shared T cell receptors in the human thymus. Libraries were prepared by immunoSEQ multiplex PCR; TCRdb keeps only in-frame clonotypes and omits some of them. The data contain hundreds of thousands of clones, about 87% of them singletons. These same records also appear under a second study, on human thymus T cells.

The sequenced sample was thymocytes. These TCRs come from a boy less than two years old with a congenital heart defect. Each CDR3 is given with its conserved first and last residue. The order of the fields is CDR3 length, D gene, clone size, V gene, J gene, CDR3 DNA, CDR3 protein. A D gene is named only where the DNA matches it firmly. Where a row states a size, it is once, few, many or the class of an expanded clone; other rows omit it.

>16|NA|NA|TRBV5-1|TRBJ1-1
TGCGCCAGCCGCTCACACCGGCGGGACCTGAACACTGAAGCTTTCTTT
CASRSHRRDLNTEAFF
>17|NA|NA|TRBV28|TRBJ2-7
TGTGCCAGTCGGGGGGCAGTCACAAGGTCCCCTTCCTACGAGCAGTACTTC
CASRGAVTRSPSYEQYF
>17|NA|NA|TRBV27|TRBJ2-2
TGTGCCAGCAGCTCATCCCCTGGGCAGTGGAACACCGGGGAGCTGTTTTTT
CASSSSPGQWNTGELFF
>13|TRBD1|NA|TRBV28|TRBJ1-2
TGTGCCAGCAGTGCACAGGGGGCGCGGGGCTACACCTTC
CASSAQGARGYTF
>15|NA|few|TRBV4-3|TRBJ1-6
TGCGCCAGCAGCCAAGATGAGAACGTAAATTCACCCCTCCACTTT
CASSQDENVNSPLHF
>17|TRBD1|once|TRBV18|TRBJ1-2
TGTGCCAGCTCACAAGTTCCCGGGACAGAATTTAACTATGGCTACACCTTC
CASSQVPGTEFNYGYTF
>14|NA|NA|TRBV14|TRBJ1-6
TGTGCCAGCAGCCTCAGGGCTTATAATTCACCCCTCCACTTT
CASSLRAYNSPLHF
>13|NA|NA|TRBV5-1|TRBJ1-1
TGCGCCAGCAGCTTGGACAGGTACACTGAAGCTTTCTTT
CASSLDRYTEAFF
>16|TRBD1|NA|TRBV4-1|TRBJ2-7
TGCGCCAGCAGCCAAGAAGGGAGACAGGGCACCGCCGAGCAGTACTTC
CASSQEGRQGTAEQYF
>17|NA|NA|TRBV28|TRBJ1-5
TGTGCCAGCAGATCAGGGGACCCTCAGGGCAGCAATCAGCCCCAGCATTTT
CASRSGDPQGSNQPQHF
>17|TRBD2|NA|TRBV11-2|TRBJ2-3
TGTGCCAGCAGCTTAGCCCTAAGCGGGACCCCCACAGATACGCAGTATTTT
CASSLALSGTPTDTQYF
>16|NA|few|TRBV4-1|TRBJ2-6
TGCGCCAGCAGCCAAGATCCCCCTTCTGGGGCCAACGTCCTGACTTTC
CASSQDPPSGANVLTF
>19|TRBD2|NA|TRBV7-2|TRBJ2-5
TGTGCCAGCAGAACTTCTAGCGGGGGGCCCCTCACTATCCAAGAGACCCAGTACTTC
CASRTSSGGPLTIQETQYF
>19|TRBD1|NA|TRBV4-3|TRBJ2-6
TGCGCCAGCAGCCAGCACCAGGGGGATCGGAGCTCTGGGGCCAACGTCCTGACTTTC
CASSQHQGDRSSGANVLTF
>16|NA|NA|TRBV4-3|TRBJ1-1
TGCGCCAGCAGCCACGACATGGGGCGGATGAACACTGAAGCTTTCTTT
CASSHDMGRMNTEAFF
>14|TRBD2|NA|TRBV4-3|TRBJ2-7
TGCGCCAGCAGCCAGGGGACTAGCTCCTACGAGCAGTACTTC
CASSQGTSSYEQYF
>16|TRBD2|NA|TRBV30|TRBJ2-3
TGTGCCTGGAGTGTCTTTACTAGCGGGGGGACAGATACGCAGTATTTT
CAWSVFTSGGTDTQYF
>16|TRBD1|once|TRBV28|TRBJ1-5
TGTGCCAGCAGTTTACCCCGGATAGGGGGCCGGCAGCCCCAGCATTTT
CASSLPRIGGRQPQHF
>15|TRBD2|NA|TRBV14|TRBJ2-7
TGTGCCAGCAGCCAGACTAGCGGGAGAGAGTACGAGCAGTACTTC
CASSQTSGREYEQYF
>16|NA|NA|TRBV18|TRBJ2-1
TGTGCCAGCTCACCGGAAGTCCAGCGCAGATACAATGAGCAGTTCTTC
CASSPEVQRRYNEQFF
>11|NA|NA|TRBV9|TRBJ2-3
TGTGCCAGCACTTGCACAGATACGCAGTATTTT
CASTCTDTQYF
>16|NA|NA|TRBV29-1|TRBJ1-3
TGCAGCGCCAACGTAGCGGAGCCCCACTCTGGAAACACCATATATTTT
CSANVAEPHSGNTIYF
>14|NA|NA|TRBV28|TRBJ2-7
TGTGCCAGCGTTCCGCGGCAGTTAGTCTACGAGCAGTACTTC
CASVPRQLVYEQYF
>19|TRBD2|NA|TRBV18|TRBJ2-2
TGTGCCAGCTCACCACGGGTAGCGGGAGGGCCCTCGAACACCGGGGAGCTGTTTTTT
CASSPRVAGGPSNTGELFF
>14|TRBD1|once|TRBV6-1|TRBJ1-1
TGTGCCAGCAGTTCCCGGGACAGGGGAACTGAAGCTTTCTTT
CASSSRDRGTEAFF
>14|TRBD1|once|TRBV5-1|TRBJ2-7
TGCGCCAGCAGGATGGACAGGGCAAGAGGGGAGCAGTACTTC
CASRMDRARGEQYF
>17|TRBD1|NA|TRBV9|TRBJ2-3
TGTGCCAGCAGCCCTCACGACAGGGCGGCAGGGACAGATACGCAGTATTTT
CASSPHDRAAGTDTQYF
>15|NA|NA|TRBV11-3|TRBJ2-1
TGTGCCAGCAGCTTCCAAGGTTCGGGGTACAATGAGCAGTTCTTC
CASSFQGSGYNEQFF
>16|TRBD2|NA|TRBV7-9|TRBJ2-3
TGTGCCAGCAGCTCCAAGGGCAGCGGGGAGACAGATACGCAGTATTTT
CASSSKGSGETDTQYF
>16|TRBD1|NA|TRBV9|TRBJ1-4
TGTGCCAGCAGCTCCGGGACAGGGGGTTATAATGAAAAACTGTTTTTT
CASSSGTGGYNEKLFF
>13|NA|NA|TRBV29-1|TRBJ2-7
TGCAGCGTTTGTTTTCTTTGTCCCTACGAGCAGTACTTC
CSVCFLCPYEQYF
>19|TRBD1|NA|TRBV4-1|TRBJ1-5
TGCGCCAGCAGCCAAGTCATTCCCGACAGGGGGGTTAGCAATCAGCCCCAGCATTTT
CASSQVIPDRGVSNQPQHF
>14|TRBD1|NA|TRBV29-1|TRBJ2-7
TGCAGCGTTGGAGGAGGACAGGGGCCCTACGAGCAGTACTTC
CSVGGGQGPYEQYF
>12|NA|NA|TRBV5-6|TRBJ2-7
TGTGCCAGCAGCTTGGTCAGTACCGAGCAGTACTTC
CASSLVSTEQYF
>13|NA|NA|TRBV28|TRBJ1-1
TGTGCCAGCAGTTCGGGAGCGAACACTGAAGCTTTCTTT
CASSSGANTEAFF
>17|NA|NA|TRBV25-1|TRBJ1-4
TGTGCCAGCAGTGATCGGACAACAACAGCAACTAATGAAAAACTGTTTTTT
CASSDRTTTATNEKLFF
>14|NA|NA|TRBV19|TRBJ2-7
TGTGCCAGTAGTAAAGGGGATAACTCCTACGAGCAGTACTTC
CASSKGDNSYEQYF
>16|TRBD1|NA|TRBV14|TRBJ2-3
TGTGCCAGCAGCCGACGGGGACAGGAGAGCACAGATACGCAGTATTTT
CASSRRGQESTDTQYF
>20|NA|NA|TRBV28|TRBJ1-5
TGTGCCAGCAGTTTTCTCCCGCCCATAGATATCGACAGCCCTAATCAGCCCCAGCATTTT
CASSFLPPIDIDSPNQPQHF
>15|NA|NA|TRBV9|TRBJ1-1
TGTGCCAGCAGCCCCCACGGGCAGGGTGGGACTGAAGCTTTCTTT
CASSPHGQGGTEAFF
>13|NA|NA|TRBV11-2|TRBJ1-1
TGTGCCAGCAGGGTCAGGGTGAACACTGAAGCTTTCTTT
CASRVRVNTEAFF
>15|TRBD2|NA|TRBV28|TRBJ2-1
TGTGCCAGCACCAATAGCGGGAGTTTCTACAATGAGCAGTTCTTC
CASTNSGSFYNEQFF
>16|NA|NA|TRBV5-1|TRBJ1-4
TGCGCCAGCAGCTTGGTGTGCGACAGTCCTAATGAAAAACTGTTTTTT
CASSLVCDSPNEKLFF
>16|TRBD2|NA|TRBV10-3|TRBJ2-1
TGTGCCATCAGTGGGCAAAGCGGGAGGGCCGTCAATGAGCAGTTCTTC
CAISGQSGRAVNEQFF
>16|TRBD1|NA|TRBV5-1|TRBJ2-7
TGCGCCAGCAGCAATACCCAGGGACAGGGGATCTACGAGCAGTACTTC
CASSNTQGQGIYEQYF
>14|NA|NA|TRBV28|TRBJ1-1
TGTGCCAGCAGCCTACAGGGCCTGAACACTGAAGCTTTCTTT
CASSLQGLNTEAFF
>17|TRBD2|once|TRBV4-3|TRBJ2-1
TGCGCCAGCAGCCAAGCCCCAGGACTAGCGGGACGGAATGAGCAGTTCTTC
CASSQAPGLAGRNEQFF
>19|TRBD1|NA|TRBV15|TRBJ1-5
TGTGCCACCAGCTCGCAAGGGGGCGAGGGAAAAGACTGCAATCAGCCCCAGCATTTT
CATSSQGGEGKDCNQPQHF
>13|NA|NA|TRBV6-5|TRBJ2-1
TGTGCCAGCAGGTGTTCAGCGGGCGATGAGCAGTTCTTC
CASRCSAGDEQFF
>17|NA|NA|TRBV15|TRBJ2-7
TGTGCCACCAGCAGGAGATCGAACAGGGTTCCCTCCCACGAGCAGTACTTC
CATSRRSNRVPSHEQYF
>17|TRBD1|NA|TRBV7-9|TRBJ2-3
TGTGCCAGCAGCCCCTGGGACAGGGGGCTGTTAGGAGATACGCAGTATTTT
CASSPWDRGLLGDTQYF
>15|TRBD2|NA|TRBV6-6|TRBJ2-2
TGTGCCAGCAGTTACCTAGCGGGGGGGCCCCGGGAGCTGTTTTTT
CASSYLAGGPRELFF
>15|NA|NA|TRBV5-4|TRBJ1-3
TGTGCCAGCAGCTTGACGGGACAAACGGGAAACACCATATATTTT
CASSLTGQTGNTIYF
>18|NA|NA|TRBV5-4|TRBJ2-4
TGTGCCAGCAGCCCGGGTGATAGAGGGTCACTAGCCAAAAACATTCAGTACTTC
CASSPGDRGSLAKNIQYF
>14|NA|once|TRBV23-1|TRBJ2-7
TGCGCCAGCAGTCTACAGGGTGGGTCCTACGAGCAGTACTTC
CASSLQGGSYEQYF
>13|TRBD1|NA|TRBV15|TRBJ1-2
TGTGCCACCAGAGGGACAGGGGGCTGGGGCTACACCTTC
CATRGTGGWGYTF
>13|NA|NA|TRBV15|TRBJ2-7
TGTGCCACCAGAGAGGACAGTTCCTACGAGCAGTACTTC
CATREDSSYEQYF
>16|NA|once|TRBV4-3|TRBJ2-3
TGCGCCAGCAGCCCCGCGGCGGGCGGGATTACAGATACGCAGTATTTT
CASSPAAGGITDTQYF
>13|NA|NA|TRBV18|TRBJ1-2
TGTGCCAGCTCACCCGGACAGAGCTATGGCTACACCTTC
CASSPGQSYGYTF
>13|NA|NA|TRBV2|TRBJ1-2
TGTGCCAGCAGACAGGGATTGGTGAGGGGCTACACCTTC
CASRQGLVRGYTF